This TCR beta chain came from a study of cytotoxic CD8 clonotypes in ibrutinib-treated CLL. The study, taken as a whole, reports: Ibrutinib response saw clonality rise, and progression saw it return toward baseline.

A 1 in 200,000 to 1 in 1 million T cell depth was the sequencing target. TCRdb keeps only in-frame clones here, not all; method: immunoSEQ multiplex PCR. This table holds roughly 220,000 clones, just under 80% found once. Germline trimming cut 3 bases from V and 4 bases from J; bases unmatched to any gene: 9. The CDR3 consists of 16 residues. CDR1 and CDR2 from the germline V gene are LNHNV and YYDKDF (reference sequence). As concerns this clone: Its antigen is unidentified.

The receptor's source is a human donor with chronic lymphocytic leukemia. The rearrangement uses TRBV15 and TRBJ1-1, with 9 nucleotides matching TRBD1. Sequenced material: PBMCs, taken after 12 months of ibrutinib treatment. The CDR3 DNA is TGTGCCACCAGCAGGTGGACAGGGGCGACGAGCACTGAAGCTTTCTTT. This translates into CATSRWTGATSTEAFF.